Listed here are 5 T cell receptor beta chains from one sample, sequenced in a study of cytomegalovirus exposure and HLA in healthy donors (dated by TCRdb to 2015 to 2018). Library generation was performed with the immunoSEQ multiplex PCR assay. For the multiplex PCR, a mixture combining 60 forward primers for TCR Vbeta segments and 13 reverse primers for TCR Jbeta segments was used. The immuneACCESS repertoire file appears here via TCRdb, limited to in-frame rearrangements. These files lack a portion of the clones; in checked studies, under half of the deficit traces to unresolved V genes, and the cause of the others is not known. The table of this sample itemizes 95,000 to 150,000 clones. Of the sample, roughly 1% is held by the ten largest clones. The specimen sequenced was PBMCs. The receptors derive from a man aged 18-30 years in good health and CMV-seronegative.

This chain uses TRBV5-1 with TRBJ1-5; the D is unclear. Germline CDR1 is SGHRS and CDR2 is YFSETQ. V lost 0 bases, J lost 0 bases, and 10 bases lay in between. The CDR3 length is 16 residues. CDR3 in amino acids: CASSLVAGYSNQPQHF. CDR3 in DNA: TGCGCCAGCAGCTTGGTGGCGGGATATAGCAATCAGCCCCAGCATTTT.

The chain carries TRBV4-2 and TRBJ2-3; 7 bases fit TRBD2. The V gene end was trimmed by 4 bases and the J gene end by 3 bases; junction bases not matched to a gene: 10. This CDR3 region has 16 residues. Germline V gene sequence: CDR1 LGHNA, CDR2 YNFKEQ. Written as DNA, the CDR3 is TGTGCCAGCAGCCTGCAAAGAGGACTAGAGACAGATACGCAGTATTTT. This sequence encodes CASSLQRGLETDTQYF.

This chain uses TRBV11-3 with TRBJ2-1; D gene uncertain. Trimming stripped 1 base from V and 1 base from J, with 5 bases between. The CDR3 is 14 amino acids. Germline values: CDR1 SGHNT, CDR2 YENEEA. CDR3 DNA: TGTGCCAGCAGCTTAGGCGGATCCTACAATGAGCAGTTCTTC. Translated: CASSLGGSYNEQFF.

This chain links TRBV10-1 with TRBJ2-7; 11 positions match TRBD2. Germline V CDR1 and CDR2: WNHNN, SYGVQD (reference sequence). CDR3 length: 16 amino acids. Trimming removed 3 bases from V and 3 bases from J; junction bases left unmatched: 7. CDR3 DNA: TGCGCCAGCAGTGACCCCGGGACTAGCGGACACTACGAGCAGTACTTC. Its translation: CASSDPGTSGHYEQYF.

This chain links TRBV9 with TRBJ1-1; tentatively, D is TRBD1 (5 bases). The germline V and J ends were trimmed by 3 bases and 5 bases, with 11 bases remaining between them. Germline values: CDR1 SGDLS, CDR2 YYNGEE. The CDR3 runs to 13 residues. Written as DNA, the CDR3 is TGTGCCAGCAGCGGCCAAGGGACTACTGAAGCTTTCTTT. Translation: CASSGQGTTEAFF. Complete variable domain (other parts from reference TRBV9 and TRBJ1-1): DSGVTQTPKHLITATGQRVTLRCSPRSGDLSVYWYQQSLDQGLQFLIQYYNGEERAKGNILERFSAQQFPDLHSELNLSSLELGDSALYFCASSGQGTTEAFFGQGTRLTVV.